This T cell receptor beta chain stems from a study of T cells in Graves' hyperthyroidism and ophthalmopathy. Study-wide findings and caveats: The authors' 13 V-J model separated ophthalmopathy from stable hyperthyroidism.

A lack of ophthalmopathy progression within 18 months defined stable Graves' hyperthyroidism. Uncontrolled infection, other autoimmune disease, pregnancy or lactation excluded patients. Based on clinical symptoms, serum thyroxine and TRAb, thyroid ultrasound and orbital computed tomography, diagnoses were reached. TCR beta CDR3 region amplification was performed from RNA transcripts. The TCR CDR3 first-round RT-PCR relied on the HTBI primer set. TCRdb reanalysed the multiplex PCR reads using MiXCR and keeps one entry per CDR3 protein. The sample gives nearly 750,000 distinct CDR3 sequences, under 45% of which show up once; approximately 31% is in the top ten. The V and J ends lost 1 base and 9 bases respectively, with 0 bases between them. CDR3 size: 8 residues. Germline V CDR1 and CDR2: SQVTM, ANQGSEA. In regard to this clonotype: The antigen is unknown.

The specimen was blood. The genes are TRBV29-1 and TRBJ1-2; D uncertain. This TCR was sampled from a woman aged 40 to 50 with Graves' hyperthyroidism. The DNA of the CDR3 is TGCAGCGTTGAAGGCTACACCTTC. Translating it yields CSVEGYTF. The full variable domain, completed using reference TRBV29-1 and TRBJ1-2, is SAVISQKPSRDICQRGTSLTIQCQVDSQVTMMFWYRQQPGQSLTLIATANQGSEATYESGFVIDKFPISRPNLTFSTLTVSNMSPEDSSIYLCSVEGYTFGSGTRLTVV.